These T cell receptor beta chains were read from a single sample in a study of T-cell memory formation after mild COVID-19. MiXCR, run by TCRdb on the 5' RACE reads, gives a single entry per CDR3 protein. Among more than 75,000 distinct CDR3 sequences listed, 25% were seen once. Sequencing was carried out using PBMCs or a T cell subset sorted from them (not recorded which). The receptors derive from a man aged 18 to 29 who had mild COVID-19 (a few samples of this study predate the infection). Cell type and time point are not known. Each CDR3 is given with its conserved first and last residue. Each record gives: J gene, clone size, D gene, V gene, CDR3 protein, CDR3 DNA. D genes are given only for firm matches. Part of the rows lack a size; the others show once, few, many or a class for expanded clones.

TRBJ2-1,NA,NA,TRBV24-1,CATSDAGVGGPYNEQFF,TGTGCCACCAGTGACGCCGGGGTCGGGGGACCTTACAATGAGCAGTTCTTC
TRBJ2-5,few,NA,TRBV4-2,CASSQEGPQETQYF,TGTGCCAGCAGCCAAGAGGGGCCACAAGAGACCCAGTACTTC
TRBJ2-1,few,TRBD2,TRBV5-1,CASSYERGPNNEQFF,TGCGCCAGCAGCTACGAGCGGGGGCCCAATAATGAGCAGTTCTTC
TRBJ2-2,few,NA,TRBV29-1,CSVGGAAQAYTGELFF,TGCAGCGTTGGAGGGGCAGCCCAGGCGTACACCGGGGAGCTGTTTTTT
TRBJ1-2,NA,NA,TRBV9,CASSGNVVGYTF,TGTGCCAGCAGCGGTAACGTCGTGGGCTACACCTTC
TRBJ1-1,few,NA,TRBV9,CASSVIQGSMNTEAFF,TGTGCCAGCAGCGTGATACAGGGATCTATGAACACTGAAGCTTTCTTT
TRBJ2-1,few,NA,TRBV7-8,CASSSPGDYNEQFF,TGTGCCAGCAGCTCCCCGGGGGATTACAATGAGCAGTTCTTC
TRBJ2-2,few,NA,TRBV11-1,CASSLTRVDTGELFF,TGTGCCAGCAGCTTAACCCGGGTAGACACCGGGGAGCTGTTTTTT
TRBJ2-3,NA,TRBD2,TRBV4-3,CASSQYLAGEPDTQYF,TGCGCCAGCAGCCAGTACCTAGCGGGGGAACCAGATACGCAGTATTTT
TRBJ1-2,few,NA,TRBV7-9,CASSRQTGPRGYTF,TGTGCCAGCAGCCGACAGACCGGGCCCCGGGGCTACACCTTC
TRBJ1-1,few,NA,TRBV6-2/TRBV6-3,CASSYLMTGNTEAFF,TGTGCCAGCAGCTACCTAATGACAGGGAACACTGAAGCTTTCTTT
TRBJ2-3,NA,NA,TRBV19,CASSRRSDSTDTQYF,TGTGCCAGTAGTAGGCGCTCCGACAGCACAGATACGCAGTATTTT
TRBJ1-5,few,NA,TRBV16,CASSQSGPRAQHF,TGTGCCAGCAGCCAATCGGGGCCCCGAGCCCAGCATTTT
TRBJ2-7,NA,NA,TRBV6-5,CASSRPGIEQYF,TGTGCCAGCAGTCGGCCAGGGATCGAGCAGTACTTC
TRBJ2-1,NA,TRBD2,TRBV12-3/TRBV12-4,CASSISGGAGWEQFF,TGTGCCAGCAGTATTAGCGGGGGGGCCGGTTGGGAGCAGTTCTTC
TRBJ2-7,NA,NA,TRBV9,CASSVSGASSYEQYF,TGTGCCAGCAGCGTCTCGGGGGCGAGCTCCTACGAGCAGTACTTC
TRBJ1-5,NA,NA,TRBV4-2,CASSPEGGSNQPQHF,TGTGCCAGCAGCCCTGAGGGGGGGAGCAATCAGCCCCAGCATTTT
TRBJ2-2,few,TRBD1,TRBV12-3/TRBV12-4,CASRDRGTGELFF,TGTGCCAGCAGAGACAGGGGGACCGGGGAGCTGTTTTTT
TRBJ2-7,few,NA,TRBV14,CASSQDLTVYEQYF,TGTGCCAGCAGCCAAGATTTAACAGTCTACGAGCAGTACTTC
TRBJ1-3,NA,NA,TRBV12-3/TRBV12-4,CASKASGNTIYF,TGTGCCAGCAAGGCGAGTGGGAACACCATATATTTT
TRBJ1-2,NA,NA,TRBV2,CASTRAPNYGYTF,TGTGCCAGCACGAGAGCCCCTAACTATGGCTACACCTTC
TRBJ1-5,few,NA,TRBV7-9,CASSLDWREGQPQHF,TGTGCCAGCAGCTTAGATTGGAGGGAGGGGCAGCCCCAGCATTTT
TRBJ2-3,few,NA,TRBV7-9,CASSLIGRGAADTQYF,TGTGCCAGCAGCTTAATAGGTCGCGGTGCGGCAGATACGCAGTATTTT
TRBJ2-7,few,NA,TRBV21-1,CANRRAGEFGEQYF,TGTGCCAACCGGCGGGCGGGGGAGTTCGGCGAGCAGTACTTC
TRBJ2-1,NA,NA,TRBV12-3/TRBV12-4,CASKTIYNEQFF,TGTGCCAGCAAGACCATTTACAATGAGCAGTTCTTC
TRBJ2-3,many,TRBD2,TRBV29-1,CSVEVWSGGQSTDTQYF,TGCAGCGTTGAAGTCTGGAGCGGGGGCCAAAGCACAGATACGCAGTATTTT
TRBJ2-1,NA,TRBD1,TRBV7-6,CASSLGQGAYNEQFF,TGTGCCAGCAGCTTAGGACAGGGGGCCTACAATGAGCAGTTCTTC
TRBJ1-1,few,TRBD1,TRBV6-2/TRBV6-3,CASSYRTGNTEAFF,TGTGCCAGCAGTTATCGGACAGGGAACACTGAAGCTTTCTTT
TRBJ1-2,NA,TRBD1,TRBV12-3/TRBV12-4,CASSRGQGYTF,TGTGCCAGCAGCCGGGGACAGGGCTACACCTTC
TRBJ1-1,NA,NA,TRBV5-1,CASTKPPYTEAFF,TGCGCCAGCACCAAGCCCCCATACACTGAAGCTTTCTTT
TRBJ2-5,few,NA,TRBV2,CASSVGGAGTQYF,TGTGCCAGCAGTGTAGGCGGAGCTGGGACCCAGTACTTC
TRBJ2-1,NA,NA,TRBV15,CATRNGGAHNEQFF,TGTGCCACCAGAAATGGGGGGGCCCACAATGAGCAGTTCTTC
TRBJ1-1,NA,NA,TRBV7-3,CASTPGGITEAFF,TGTGCCAGCACCCCCGGTGGCATCACTGAAGCTTTCTTT
TRBJ2-2,few,NA,TRBV4-2,CASSLQGSSNTGELFF,TGTGCCAGCAGCCTCCAGGGTTCCTCCAACACCGGGGAGCTGTTTTTT
TRBJ1-3,few,NA,TRBV4-1,CASSQGWGGLHSGNTIYF,TGCGCCAGCAGCCAAGGGTGGGGCGGACTCCACTCTGGAAACACCATATATTTT
TRBJ1-5,NA,TRBD1,TRBV20-1,CSASHQGGGGNQPQHF,TGCAGTGCTAGCCATCAGGGAGGGGGCGGCAATCAGCCCCAGCATTTT
TRBJ2-5,NA,NA,TRBV4-1,CASSQGWSASGETQYF,TGCGCCAGCAGCCAAGGATGGTCGGCCTCCGGAGAGACCCAGTACTTC
TRBJ1-5,few,NA,TRBV6-1,CASSAYGGNQPQHF,TGTGCCAGCAGTGCCTACGGGGGCAATCAGCCCCAGCATTTT
TRBJ2-1,few,NA,TRBV12-3/TRBV12-4,CASSREIYNEQFF,TGTGCCAGCAGCAGGGAAATTTACAATGAGCAGTTCTTC
TRBJ2-3,few,NA,TRBV7-2,CASSSRGGGSADTQYF,TGTGCCAGCAGCTCCCGAGGCGGCGGCTCAGCAGATACGCAGTATTTT
TRBJ1-1,NA,TRBD1,TRBV6-6,CASSSTGRTEAFF,TGTGCCAGCAGTTCGACAGGGCGGACTGAAGCTTTCTTT
TRBJ1-2,NA,TRBD1,TRBV10-2,CASSEPGQLYGYTF,TGCGCCAGCAGTGAGCCGGGACAGCTATATGGCTACACCTTC